A single sample gave rise to the 28 T cell receptor beta chains below, sequenced in a study of blood T cell repertoires in COVID-19. Assay used: immunoSEQ multiplex PCR; TCRdb lists only in-frame clones, some missing. The sample contains over 300,000 clones, around 91% of which appear only once. The sequenced sample was PBMCs or T cells enriched from blood (not recorded which). The source is a middle-aged woman who had recovered from COVID-19.

The V gene is TRBV29-1, the J gene TRBJ2-7; TRBD1 aligns across 7 bases. The trim removed 4 bases at V and 3 bases at J, leaving 3 bases unmatched. Germline CDR1 and CDR2: SQVTM and ANQGSEA. The CDR3 length is 12 residues. The CDR3 is CSVGDSNYEQYF. DNA for the CDR3: TGCAGCGTTGGGGACAGTAACTACGAGCAGTACTTC.

CDR3 loop: CASSVGDTPDTQYF. The CDR3 DNA is TGTGCCAGCAGCGTAGGAGACACGCCAGATACGCAGTATTTT. The chain joins TRBV9 to TRBJ2-3, with unresolved D. The CDR3 contains 14 residues. Per germline, CDR1 SGDLS and CDR2 YYNGEE. Trimming stripped 0 bases from V and 4 bases from J, with 9 bases between.

V and J are TRBV5-6 and TRBJ2-5, with 16 bases that match TRBD2. V was pared by 4 bases and J by 4 bases, with 4 bases of the junction left unmatched. CDR3 size: 16 residues. Germline values: CDR1 SGHDT, CDR2 YYEEEE. CDR3 in amino acids: CASSLGLAGGPETQYF. DNA of the CDR3: TGTGCCAGCAGCCTGGGACTAGCGGGAGGGCCAGAGACCCAGTACTTC.

The chain employs TRBV29-1 and TRBJ2-7; tentative D call: TRBD1 (6 bases). Per the germline V gene, CDR1 is SQVTM and CDR2 is ANQGSEA. Trimming removed 5 bases at V and 0 bases at J, with 14 bases between. The CDR3 is made up of 14 amino acids. The CDR3, as DNA: TGCAGCGTTTCACAGGGTTTCCTCTCCTACGAGCAGTACTTC. It codes for CSVSQGFLSYEQYF.

The sample holds one count of this clone. The rearrangement uses TRBV18 and TRBJ2-1; a weak D match, TRBD1 (6 bases). The germline V gene encodes CDR1 KGHSH and CDR2 LQKENI. The CDR3 contains 15 residues. V was clipped by 2 bases and J by 5 bases, with 13 bases between them. Here the CDR3 DNA reads TGTGCCAGCTCACCAACCAGGGGAAGCAACAATGAGCAGTTCTTC. It yields the protein CASSPTRGSNNEQFF.

This rearrangement joins TRBV12-3 or TRBV12-4 to TRBJ1-1; possible D gene TRBD1, 6 bases. CDR3 length: 13 amino acids. V lost 6 bases and J lost 4, with 12 bases in between. The CDR3 nucleotides read TGTGCCAGCAGCCGTACAGGGACCACTGAAGCTTTCTTT. Its protein is CASSRTGTTEAFF.

The J gene is TRBJ1-3, the V gene TRBV25-1; maybe TRBD1 (5 bases). The germline gives CDR1 MGHDK, CDR2 SYGVNS. The CDR3 runs 17 residues. Trimming took 11 bases from V and 0 from J, leaving 23 bases between them. CDR3 nucleotide sequence: TGTGCCTTCAACATCGGTGGCAGGGACTCCTCTGGAAACACCATATATTTT. Translating gives CAFNIGGRDSSGNTIYF. The variable domain in full, completed from reference TRBV25-1 and TRBJ1-3, reads EADIYQTPRYLVIGTGKKITLECSQTMGHDKMYWYQQDPGMELHLIHYSYGVNSTEKGDLSSESTVSRIRTEHFPLTLESARPSHTSQYLCAFNIGGRDSSGNTIYFGEGSWLTVV.

The rearrangement uses TRBV7-3 and TRBJ2-1, with 9 bases matching TRBD2. CDR1 SGHTA and CDR2 FQGTGA come from the germline V gene. V shed 4 bases, J shed 0 bases, and the junction held 4 bases outside the gene matches. This CDR3 is built from 16 residues. CDR3 nucleotides: TGTGCCAGCAGCTCCCTTAGCGGGAGCTCCTACAATGAGCAGTTCTTC. It codes for CASSSLSGSSYNEQFF.

This clone was counted a single time. The chain combines TRBV7-3 with TRBJ2-3; 8 nucleotides line up with TRBD2. The V and J ends lost 1 base and 0 bases, in that order; junction bases with no gene match: 9. The germline V gene has CDR1 SGHTA and CDR2 FQGTGA. The CDR3 loop spans 18 amino acids. The CDR3 nucleotides are TGTGCCAGCAGCTTAAACGGCGGGGGGCTGGGTAGCACAGATACGCAGTATTTT. This translates into CASSLNGGGLGSTDTQYF.

The chain carries TRBV30 and TRBJ1-5; a weak D match, TRBD1 (6 bases). The germline gives CDR1 GTSNPN, CDR2 SVGIG (reference sequence). The CDR3 spans 15 residues. The germline V and J ends were trimmed by 1 base and 6 bases, with 16 bases remaining between them. The CDR3 region has the DNA TGTGCCTGGAGTGGGGGCAGGGGATCGAGTCAGCCCCAGCATTTT. Its translation is CAWSGGRGSSQPQHF.

This chain joins TRBV4-2 and TRBJ2-7, with D perhaps TRBD2 (5 bases). Trimming cost V 4 bases and J 5 bases, with 12 bases left between them. The CDR3 contains 13 residues. CDR1 LGHNA and CDR2 YNFKEQ come from the germline V gene. The CDR3 sequence is CASSPRGLDEQYF. DNA of the CDR3: TGTGCCAGCAGCCCCCGCGGACTCGACGAGCAGTACTTC.

The CDR3, as DNA: TGTGCCAGCAGCTTAGCGCTTCACGGTGAAAAACTGTTTTTT. It yields the protein CASSLALHGEKLFF. The chain recombines TRBV7-9 with TRBJ1-4; no clear D gene. Germline-derived CDR1 and CDR2 are SEHNR and FQNEAQ (reference sequence). Deletions cut 0 bases from V and 7 bases from J, with 9 bases between. The CDR3 runs 14 residues.

V gene TRBV7-2 combines with J gene TRBJ2-7; TRBD1 agrees at 8 bases. This CDR3 spans 16 amino acids. Trimming removed 2 bases from V and 3 bases from J; junction bases left unmatched: 9. The germline gives CDR1 SGHTA, CDR2 FQGNSA. CDR3 DNA: TGTGCCAGCAGCTTAAGCGTACAGGGGGTAAGCTACGAGCAGTACTTC. It codes for CASSLSVQGVSYEQYF. The full variable domain, its missing parts supplied by reference TRBV7-2 and TRBJ2-7, is GAGVSQSPSNKVTEKGKDVELRCDPISGHTALYWYRQSLGQGLEFLIYFQGNSAPDKSGLPSDRFSAERTGGSVSTLTIQRTQQEDSAVYLCASSLSVQGVSYEQYFGPGTRLTVT.

This chain joins TRBV11-2 and TRBJ1-2; no clear D. Trimming stripped 8 bases from V and 8 bases from J, with 9 bases between. The germline V gene encodes CDR1 SGHAT and CDR2 FQNNGV. CDR3 length equals 10 residues. CDR3 coding DNA: TGTGCCAGCCGGGGTGTGGGCTACACCTTC. It specifies CASRGVGYTF.

The V call is TRBV30, the J call TRBJ2-2, with D possibly matching TRBD1 (6 bases). CDR1 GTSNPN and CDR2 SVGIG come from the germline V gene (reference sequence). CDR3 size: 14 residues. Between the trimmed V and J ends, which lost 8 bases and 3 bases, there was a span of 16 bases. DNA for the CDR3: TGTGCCCGCGAAGGGCCAGGGGACACCGGGGAGCTGTTTTTT. Protein sequence: CAREGPGDTGELFF. The full variable domain, completed using reference TRBV30 and TRBJ2-2, is SQTIHQWPATLVQPVGSPLSLECTVEGTSNPNLYWYRQAAGRGLQLLFYSVGIGQISSEVPQNLSASRPQDRQFILSSKKLLLSDSGFYLCAREGPGDTGELFFGEGSRLTVL.

This clone was seen once. The chain couples TRBV28 to TRBJ1-2; maybe TRBD1 (5 bases). V dropped 8 bases and J dropped 4 bases, with 8 bases sitting between them. The germline V gene encodes CDR1 MDHEN and CDR2 SYDVKM. This CDR3 contains 11 residues. CDR3 coding DNA: TGTGCCAGCCGACAGTTCTATGGCTACACCTTC. As protein: CASRQFYGYTF.

The genes are TRBV29-1 and TRBJ2-2, with a weak D call TRBD1 (5 bases). CDR1 SQVTM and CDR2 ANQGSEA come from the germline V gene. The CDR3 is 14 residues long. V was shortened by 1 base and J by 1 base, with 7 bases between the two germline ends. The CDR3 region has the DNA TGCAGCGTTGAAGTGACAGAGAACACCGGGGAGCTGTTTTTT. It is translated as CSVEVTENTGELFF.

The CDR3 DNA is TGTGCCAGCAGTGACCTACCCAGGGGGCGCGGTAACACCGGGGAGCTGTTTTTT. Its translation: CASSDLPRGRGNTGELFF. The V gene is TRBV6-1, the J gene TRBJ2-2; 8 bases are shared with TRBD1. The CDR3 contains 18 residues. Germline CDR1 and CDR2: MNHNS and SASEGT. V was clipped by 3 bases and J by 2 bases; unmatched bases: 11.

The rearrangement uses TRBV15 and TRBJ2-2; 7 bases fit TRBD2. Germline V CDR1 and CDR2: LNHNV, YYDKDF (reference sequence). This CDR3 has 16 amino acids. V dropped 0 bases and J dropped 4; count of bases not matched to a gene: 5. CDR3 protein: CATSRDLGLVTGELFF. The CDR3 region has the DNA TGTGCCACCAGCAGAGATCTCGGACTAGTCACCGGGGAGCTGTTTTTT.

This clone was seen only once. The V and J genes are TRBV28 and TRBJ1-3; 7 bases agree with TRBD1. Trimming took 8 bases from V and 0 from J; bases not matched to a gene: 7. Per the germline V gene, CDR1 is MDHEN and CDR2 is SYDVKM. This CDR3 contains 15 residues. The DNA of the CDR3 is TGTGCCAGCGTTAGGGGGCCCAACTCTGGAAACACCATATATTTT. It codes for CASVRGPNSGNTIYF.

The genes are TRBV4-3 and TRBJ2-1; TRBD1 matches at 11 bases. Germline values: CDR1 LGHNA, CDR2 YSLEER. The J segment lost 5 bases and the V segment lost 6 bases, leaving 6 bases of the junction unmatched. This CDR3 region has 15 residues. CDR3 in DNA: TGCGCCAGCAGAGCGGGACAGGGGGGAGACAATGAGCAGTTCTTC. This codes for CASRAGQGGDNEQFF.

This clone was picked up one time. The chain joins TRBV7-2 to TRBJ2-7; 8 nucleotides match TRBD2. Germline loops: CDR1 SGHTA, CDR2 FQGNSA. V was clipped by 1 base and J by 7 bases; unmatched bases: 9. The CDR3 consists of 15 residues. In nucleotides, the CDR3 is TGTGCCAGCAGCTTAGAGAGCGGGGGCCTGAAGGAGCAGTACTTC. Translating it yields CASSLESGGLKEQYF.

This clone was detected once. The CDR3 loop reads CASSLDRTPGNYGYTF. For the CDR3, the DNA is TGTGCCAGCAGCTTAGATAGGACTCCGGGGAACTATGGCTACACCTTC. The chain employs TRBV11-2 and TRBJ1-2; D remains ambiguous. The CDR3 runs 16 residues. V lost 0 bases and J lost 2, with 13 bases in between. Germline CDR1 reads SGHAT; CDR2 reads FQNNGV.

The rearrangement uses TRBV4-3 and TRBJ2-5, with TRBD1 identical over 9 bases. V lost 0 bases to trimming and J lost 8 bases; unmatched junction nucleotides: 7. CDR1 is LGHNA, CDR2 YSLEER, per germline. The CDR3 loop spans 15 amino acids. CDR3 sequence reads: CASSQDPGQGTTQYF. DNA for the CDR3: TGCGCCAGCAGCCAAGATCCGGGACAGGGTACAACCCAGTACTTC.

The CDR3: CATRTSGIRMGDNEQFF. The DNA of the CDR3 is TGTGCCACCCGAACTAGCGGGATTCGGATGGGGGACAATGAGCAGTTCTTC. This chain joins TRBV7-2 and TRBJ2-1, with 10 bases matching TRBD2. V lost 10 bases to trimming and J lost 5 bases; unmatched junction nucleotides: 17. The CDR3 is made up of 17 amino acids. The germline V gene encodes CDR1 SGHTA and CDR2 FQGNSA.

This chain connects TRBV7-8 to TRBJ2-7; no firm D call. This CDR3 has 15 amino acids. Per the germline V gene, CDR1 is SGHVS and CDR2 is FQNEAQ. Trimming removed 1 base at V and 3 bases at J, with 13 bases between. The CDR3: CASSLDPLQNYEQYF. CDR3 DNA sequence: TGTGCCAGCAGCTTAGACCCCCTCCAGAACTACGAGCAGTACTTC.

This clone occurred a few times. The chain carries TRBV7-2 and TRBJ2-5, with no clear D. V lost 0 bases and J lost 5, with 10 bases in between. This CDR3 is 14 amino acids long. Germline CDR1 and CDR2: SGHTA and FQGNSA. CDR3 coding DNA: TGTGCCAGCAGCTTAGCGCGCTCCACGGAGACCCAGTACTTC. Protein product: CASSLARSTETQYF.

The V and J genes are TRBV11-3 and TRBJ1-5; TRBD1 is a possible D gene (5 bases). Germline V gene data show CDR1 as SGHNT and CDR2 as YENEEA. V was cut by 6 bases and J by 6 bases, with 24 bases left in between. The CDR3 spans 17 residues. Here the CDR3 DNA reads TGTGCCAGCAGTTCGGGGCGGGGCAGGGAGTTTGCTCAGCCCCAGCATTTT. Protein product: CASSSGRGREFAQPQHF.